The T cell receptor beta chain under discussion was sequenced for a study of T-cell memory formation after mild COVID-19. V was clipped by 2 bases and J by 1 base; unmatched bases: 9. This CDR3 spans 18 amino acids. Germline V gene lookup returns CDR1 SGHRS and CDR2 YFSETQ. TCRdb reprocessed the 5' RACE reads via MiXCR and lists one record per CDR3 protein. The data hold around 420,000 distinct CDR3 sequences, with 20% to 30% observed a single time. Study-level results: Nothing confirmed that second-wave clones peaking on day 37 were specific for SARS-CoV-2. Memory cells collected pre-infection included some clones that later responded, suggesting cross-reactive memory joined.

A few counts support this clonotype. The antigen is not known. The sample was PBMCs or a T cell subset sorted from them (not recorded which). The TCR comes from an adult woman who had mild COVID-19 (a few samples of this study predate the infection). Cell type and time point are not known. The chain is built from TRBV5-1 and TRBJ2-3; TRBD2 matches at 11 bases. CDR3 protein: CASSFPGTSGPRTDTQYF. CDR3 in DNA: TGCGCCAGCAGCTTCCCCGGGACTAGCGGTCCCCGCACAGATACGCAGTATTTT.